The source of this T cell receptor beta chain is a study of cytomegalovirus exposure and HLA in healthy donors. The study's findings and limits: The Asian-associated ancestry cluster reportedly had fewer N-insertions than the approximately 700-donor mean in a later analysis. A list of roughly 160 TCR beta chains associated with cytomegalovirus was given.

In regard to this clone: Its antigen is not known.

The PCR had 60 Vbeta and 13 Jbeta primers. The table came from immunoSEQ multiplex PCR; TCRdb's copy has only in-frame clones and leaves some out. This repertoire shows about 230,000 clones, more than 70% found once; its top ten account for 0.47%. The source is a boy younger than 18 in good health and CMV-seronegative. Material: PBMCs.

In DNA form, the CDR3 reads TGCAGCCTGGTAGAGAGCACAGATACGCAGTATTTT. It yields the protein CSLVESTDTQYF. The V gene is TRBV29-1, the J gene TRBJ2-3; D gene unclear. V was shortened by 8 bases and J by 0 bases, with 9 bases between the two germline ends. The CDR3 consists of 12 residues. From germline, CDR1 is SQVTM and CDR2 ANQGSEA.